The clone carrying this TCR beta chain was recorded at least ten times. Its specificity is not known. This entry belongs to a study of neurological immune-mediated disorders. Whole-study findings and limits: Because no CDR3 amino acid sequences were shared across subjects by expanded clones, private repertoires were suggested in all groups.

The V segment lost 4 bases and the J segment 4 bases; nucleotides outside the gene matches: 11. The V gene's germline CDR1 is SGHTA and CDR2 FQGNSA. This CDR3 has 17 amino acids. The authors made cDNA by 5'RACE with 10-nucleotide random UMIs. TCRdb re-called the 5' RACE reads with MiXCR, one entry per CDR3 protein. Of tens of thousands of distinct CDR3 sequences listed, around 10% are singletons. This clonotype was obtained from a man aged 35 to 55 in good health. This chain links TRBV7-2 with TRBJ2-3; 10 bases are shared with TRBD2. What was sequenced was PBMCs. This CDR3 is CASSSSSGGPPPDTQYF. As DNA, the CDR3 is TGTGCCAGCAGCTCCTCTAGCGGGGGCCCCCCCCCAGATACGCAGTATTTT.